This TCR beta chain stems from a study of blood T cell repertoires in COVID-19. Study details: Samples representing acute and convalescent COVID-19 were sourced from the United States, Italy and Spain.

Per the authors' pipeline: Reference gene primer amplification gave estimated nucleated cell counts. Produced via immunoSEQ multiplex PCR; TCRdb's table is partial and in-frame only. The D gene and trimming were derived from the DNA, and the V and J assignments and clone size from that table. This table holds 200,000 to 250,000 clones, 80% found once. Cohorts were based on clinical histories the participants reported. The V gene's germline CDR1 is SGHRS and CDR2 YFSETQ. The CDR3 contains 16 residues. The V end lost 0 bases, the J end lost 0 bases, and 10 bases lay between the germline ends. The chain employs TRBV5-1 and TRBJ1-5; tentatively, D is TRBD1 (5 bases). The sequence was collected from a woman between 35 and 50 years old with acute COVID-19. The sample consisted of PBMCs or T cells enriched from blood (not recorded which). In DNA form, the CDR3 reads TGCGCCAGCAGCTTGGAGGGGATAGATAGCAATCAGCCCCAGCATTTT. Its protein is CASSLEGIDSNQPQHF.